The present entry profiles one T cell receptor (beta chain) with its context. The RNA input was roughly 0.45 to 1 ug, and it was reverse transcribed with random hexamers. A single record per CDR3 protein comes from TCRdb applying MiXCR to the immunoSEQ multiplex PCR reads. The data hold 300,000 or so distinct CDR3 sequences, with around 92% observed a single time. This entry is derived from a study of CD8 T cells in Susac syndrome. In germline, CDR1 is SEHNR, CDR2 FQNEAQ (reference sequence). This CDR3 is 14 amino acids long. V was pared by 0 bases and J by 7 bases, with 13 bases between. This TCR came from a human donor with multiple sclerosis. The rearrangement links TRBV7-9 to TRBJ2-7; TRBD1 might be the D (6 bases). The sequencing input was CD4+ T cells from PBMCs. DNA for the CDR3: TGTGCCAGCAGCTTAGCTACAGGGATAAGTGAGCAGTACTTC. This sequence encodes CASSLATGISEQYF.